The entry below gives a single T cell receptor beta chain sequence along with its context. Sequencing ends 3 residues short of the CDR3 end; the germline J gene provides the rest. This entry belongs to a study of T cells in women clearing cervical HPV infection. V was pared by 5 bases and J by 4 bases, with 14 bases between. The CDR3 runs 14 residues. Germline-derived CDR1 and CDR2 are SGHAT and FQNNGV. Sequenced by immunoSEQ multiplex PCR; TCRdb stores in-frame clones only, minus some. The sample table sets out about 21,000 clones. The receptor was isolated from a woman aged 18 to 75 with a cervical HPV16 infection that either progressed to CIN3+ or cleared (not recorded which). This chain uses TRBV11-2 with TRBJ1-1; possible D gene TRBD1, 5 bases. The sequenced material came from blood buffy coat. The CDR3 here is CASSDQGGSTEAFF. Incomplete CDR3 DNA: TGTGCCAGCAGCGACCAGGGTGGTAGCACTGAA.